This TCR beta chain derives from a study of blood T cell repertoires in COVID-19. Measured with immunoSEQ multiplex PCR; TCRdb has only the in-frame clones, and not every one. Of about 140,000 clones listed, about 85% are singletons. Specimen: peripheral blood. This clonotype originated in a human donor with acute or convalescent COVID-19. The donor label of this sample is uncertain.

The CDR3 nucleotides are TGTGCCAGTAGTATAGACGGGAGTAGCACAGATACGCAGTATTTT. Its protein is CASSIDGSSTDTQYF. The V gene is TRBV19, the J gene TRBJ2-3, with a tentative D call TRBD2 (6 bases). The V and J ends lost 0 bases and 0 bases respectively, with 7 bases between them. The CDR3 has 15 amino acids. Germline V gene sequence: CDR1 LNHDA, CDR2 SQIVND (reference sequence). The full variable domain, rest sourced from reference TRBV19 and TRBJ2-3, is DGGITQSPKYLFRKEGQNVTLSCEQNLNHDAMYWYRQDPGQGLRLIYYSQIVNDFQKGDIAEGYSVSREKKESFPLTVTSAQKNPTAFYLCASSIDGSSTDTQYFGPGTRLTVL.